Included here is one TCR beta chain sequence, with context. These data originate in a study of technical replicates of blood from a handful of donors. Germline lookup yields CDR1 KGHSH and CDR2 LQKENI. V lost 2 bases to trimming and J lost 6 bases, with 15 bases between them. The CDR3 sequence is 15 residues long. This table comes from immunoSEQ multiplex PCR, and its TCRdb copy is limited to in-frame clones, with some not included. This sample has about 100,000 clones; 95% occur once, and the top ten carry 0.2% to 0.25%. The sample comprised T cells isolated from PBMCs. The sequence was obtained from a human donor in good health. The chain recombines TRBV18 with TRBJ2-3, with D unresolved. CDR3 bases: TGTGCCAGCTCACCAATAACGGCCGCGAGGGATACGCAGTATTTT. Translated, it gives CASSPITAARDTQYF.